This is a list of T cell receptor beta chains from one sample in a study of T cell repertoires in cytomegalovirus infection. Antigen specificity for these receptors is unknown. One entry per CDR3 protein, called by TCRdb with MiXCR from the reads. The table shows 800,000 to 950,000 distinct CDR3 sequences, with about 31% occurring only once. Sequencing used cultured CD8+ T cells from PBMCs, obtained from culture after CMV antigen stimulation. Receptors originate from a human donor in good health (CMV status not recorded). Some clones in this sample may be carry-over from other donors' samples. The CDR3 runs from the conserved cysteine through the conserved F or W. D genes are given only for firm matches. The size entry is marked missing in some rows and otherwise reads once, few, many or a size class.

d_call,clone_size,v_call,j_call,cdr3_aa,cdr3_nt
.,many,TRBV7-2,TRBJ1-5,CASSFETGRAQGQPQHF,TGTGCCAGCAGCTTCGAAACAGGGCGGGCGCAGGGTCAGCCCCAGCATTTT
TRBD2,few,TRBV9,TRBJ2-3,CASSVGGGFTDTQYF,TGTGCCAGCAGCGTAGGCGGGGGGTTCACAGATACGCAGTATTTT
TRBD1,few,TRBV6-8,TRBJ2-2,CASSYSMDRDYTGELFF,TGTGCCAGCAGTTACTCGATGGACAGGGACTACACCGGGGAGCTGTTTTTT
TRBD2,.,TRBV7-6,TRBJ2-1,CASSRGDGGVNEQFF,TGTGCCAGCAGCCGGGGGGACGGGGGGGTCAATGAGCAGTTCTTC
.,.,TRBV7-9,TRBJ2-7,CASSLDYPYEQYF,TGTGCCAGCAGCCTGGACTATCCCTACGAGCAGTACTTC
.,few,TRBV10-3,TRBJ1-5,CAINDRGNQPQHF,TGTGCCATCAATGATCGAGGAAATCAGCCCCAGCATTTT
.,many,TRBV7-6,TRBJ1-4,CASSLYQGTNEKLFF,TGTGCCAGCAGCTTATACCAGGGAACTAATGAAAAACTGTTTTTT
.,many,TRBV7-6,TRBJ2-1,CASSPQDSYNEQFF,TGTGCCAGCAGCCCCCAGGACAGCTACAATGAGCAGTTCTTC
.,.,TRBV15,TRBJ1-5,CATSRDLGGGQPQHF,TGTGCCACCAGCAGAGATTTAGGGGGGGGTCAGCCCCAGCATTTT
.,few,TRBV29-1,TRBJ1-1,CSTFSRGNTEAFF,TGCAGCACTTTCTCCAGGGGGAACACTGAAGCTTTCTTT
TRBD2,few,TRBV4-2,TRBJ2-3,CASSQRPVSGLAGEADTQYF,TGTGCCAGCAGCCAAAGGCCCGTCTCGGGACTAGCGGGGGAGGCAGATACGCAGTATTTT
TRBD2,.,TRBV4-1,TRBJ2-1,CASAWIGGLDNEQFF,TGCGCCAGCGCCTGGATCGGGGGGTTAGACAATGAGCAGTTCTTC
.,few,TRBV19,TRBJ2-3,CASSIGGGPDTQYF,TGTGCCAGTAGTATAGGGGGGGGGCCAGATACGCAGTATTTT
TRBD1,few,TRBV6-6,TRBJ2-2,CASSYSTGAYAGELFF,TGTGCCAGCAGTTACTCGACAGGGGCTTACGCCGGGGAGCTGTTTTTT
TRBD2,.,TRBV7-9,TRBJ2-1,CASSSPLAGGLDEQFF,TGTGCCAGCAGCTCCCCACTAGCGGGGGGCCTCGATGAGCAGTTCTTC
.,few,TRBV12-3/TRBV12-4,TRBJ2-1,CASRADGSSYNEQFF,TGTGCCAGCAGGGCGGACGGCAGCTCCTACAATGAGCAGTTCTTC
.,.,TRBV6-6,TRBJ1-5,CASSKQASNQPQHF,TGTGCCAGCAGTAAACAGGCGAGCAATCAGCCCCAGCATTTT
TRBD2,many,TRBV7-2,TRBJ2-5,CASSLNIVAGLADQETQYF,TGTGCCAGCAGCTTAAATATAGTGGCGGGCCTAGCGGACCAAGAGACCCAGTACTTC
TRBD2,.,TRBV12-3/TRBV12-4,TRBJ2-1,CASSSLAGGHEQFF,TGTGCCAGCAGTTCTCTTGCGGGGGGCCATGAGCAGTTCTTC
TRBD2,few,TRBV7-9,TRBJ2-1,CASASGGSYNEQFF,TGTGCCAGCGCCTCGGGGGGCTCCTACAATGAGCAGTTCTTC
.,.,TRBV28,TRBJ1-1,CASSLLPPMNTEAFF,TGTGCCAGCAGTTTACTACCACCCATGAACACTGAAGCTTTCTTT
.,.,TRBV4-1,TRBJ2-1,CASSTSAPDNEQFF,TGCGCCAGCAGCACTTCAGCCCCAGACAATGAGCAGTTCTTC
.,few,TRBV7-9,TRBJ1-2,CASSLADGYTF,TGTGCCAGCAGCTTGGCAGATGGCTACACCTTC
TRBD1,.,TRBV25-1,TRBJ2-5,CASSEDRARETQYF,TGTGCCAGCAGTGAGGACAGGGCCCGAGAGACCCAGTACTTC
.,.,TRBV6-2/TRBV6-3,TRBJ1-1,CASSSLRIEAFF,TGTGCCAGCAGTTCTCTGAGGATTGAAGCTTTCTTT
TRBD2,.,TRBV5-1,TRBJ2-5,CASSLDPSGGPQETQYF,TGCGCCAGCAGCTTGGATCCTAGCGGGGGACCTCAAGAGACCCAGTACTTC
.,.,TRBV6-6,TRBJ2-6,CASSSLPYVLTF,TGTGCCAGCAGTTCCCTCCCATACGTCCTGACTTTC
.,.,TRBV27,TRBJ2-7,CASSRWTGRDEQYF,TGTGCCAGCAGTCGCTGGACAGGGAGGGACGAGCAGTACTTC
TRBD1,.,TRBV28,TRBJ1-2,CASSPTGTSGSGYTF,TGTGCCAGCAGCCCGACAGGGACGTCTGGGAGTGGCTACACCTTC
TRBD1,.,TRBV13,TRBJ2-1,CASRRPGGHYNEQFF,TGTGCCAGCAGGCGCCCAGGGGGTCACTACAATGAGCAGTTCTTC
.,.,TRBV11-2,TRBJ2-7,CASSFPGLPYEQYF,TGTGCCAGCAGCTTCCCAGGGCTGCCCTACGAGCAGTACTTC
.,many,TRBV14,TRBJ1-4,CASSQDKGYNEKLFF,TGTGCCAGCAGCCAAGATAAGGGGTATAATGAAAAACTGTTTTTT
.,few,TRBV2,TRBJ1-2,CASWGPYGYTF,TGTGCCAGCTGGGGCCCCTATGGCTACACCTTC
.,many,TRBV20-1,TRBJ2-2,CSARPRIMASGELFF,TGCAGTGCTAGGCCCAGAATCATGGCCTCAGGGGAGCTGTTTTTT
.,.,TRBV25-1,TRBJ1-2,CVSSEWSEHRGYTF,TGTGTCAGCAGTGAATGGAGTGAGCATCGAGGCTACACCTTC
TRBD2,.,TRBV29-1,TRBJ2-1,CSVEVGLAGAINEQFF,TGCAGCGTTGAAGTTGGTCTAGCGGGGGCCATCAATGAGCAGTTCTTC
TRBD2,.,TRBV4-1,TRBJ2-5,CASSHPGLEETQYF,TGCGCCAGCAGCCACCCGGGACTAGAAGAGACCCAGTACTTC
.,many,TRBV7-8,TRBJ1-6,CASSLMGRVITLDSPLHF,TGTGCCAGCAGCTTAATGGGCAGGGTGATCACTTTGGATTCACCCCTCCACTTT
.,few,TRBV7-9,TRBJ2-1,CASSGRVYNEQFF,TGTGCCAGCTCGGGACGAGTCTACAATGAGCAGTTCTTC
.,.,TRBV7-9,TRBJ2-5,CASSPRSVKEETQYF,TGTGCCAGCAGCCCTAGATCGGTGAAGGAAGAGACCCAGTACTTC
TRBD1,.,TRBV29-1,TRBJ1-1,CSVYRGTAFF,TGCAGCGTATACAGGGGGACGGCTTTCTTT
.,.,TRBV7-2,TRBJ2-4,CASSLGDLIQYF,TGTGCCAGCAGCTTAGGGGACCTTATTCAGTACTTC
.,few,TRBV7-3,TRBJ2-7,CASSLNKGSDYEQYF,TGTGCCAGCAGCTTAAATAAGGGATCCGACTACGAGCAGTACTTC